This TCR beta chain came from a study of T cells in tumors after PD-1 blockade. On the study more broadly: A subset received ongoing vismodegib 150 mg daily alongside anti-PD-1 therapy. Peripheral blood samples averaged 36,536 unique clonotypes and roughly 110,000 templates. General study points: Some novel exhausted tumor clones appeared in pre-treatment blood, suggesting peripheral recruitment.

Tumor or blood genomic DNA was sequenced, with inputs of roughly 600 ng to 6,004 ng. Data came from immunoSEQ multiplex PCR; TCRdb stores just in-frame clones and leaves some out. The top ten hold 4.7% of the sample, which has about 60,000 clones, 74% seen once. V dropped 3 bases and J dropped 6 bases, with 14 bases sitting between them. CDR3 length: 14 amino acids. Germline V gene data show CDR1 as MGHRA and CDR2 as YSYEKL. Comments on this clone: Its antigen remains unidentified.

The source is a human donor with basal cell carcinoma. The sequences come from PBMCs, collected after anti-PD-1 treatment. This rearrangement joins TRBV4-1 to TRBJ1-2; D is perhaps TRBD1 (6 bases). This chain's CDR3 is CASSQPLQGNGYTF. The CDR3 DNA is TGCGCCAGCAGCCAGCCTTTACAGGGAAATGGCTACACCTTC.